These 22 T cell receptor beta chains were all obtained from the same sample, sequenced in a study of blood T cell repertoires in COVID-19. The table came from immunoSEQ multiplex PCR; TCRdb's copy has only in-frame clones and leaves some out. The profile covers around 360,000 clones, with about 90% appearing a single time and 2.5% to 3% taken by the ten largest. Sequencing was carried out using PBMCs or T cells enriched from blood (not recorded which). These receptors were obtained from a woman aged 25-40 years who had recovered from COVID-19.

This sequence joins TRBV5-7 and TRBJ2-5, with D possibly TRBD1 on 9 matching bases. TRBV5-7 is identified as an open reading frame with a role that is uncertain. This CDR3 has 16 amino acids. With 4 bases removed from V and 4 bases from J, the gap between germline ends came to 20 bases. The CDR3 loop is CASSGRDRAGGETQYF. For the CDR3, the DNA is TGTGCCAGCAGCGGTAGGGACAGGGCGGGAGGAGAGACCCAGTACTTC.

This clone showed up just once. The chain is built from TRBV19 and TRBJ1-2, with D possibly being TRBD1 (6 bases). V was trimmed by 5 bases and J by 2 bases, leaving 33 bases between them. There are 21 residues in the CDR3. In germline, CDR1 is LNHDA, CDR2 SQIVND (reference sequence). As DNA, the CDR3 is TGTGCCAGTAGTTCCGCCGAGGGGAGGGGGAACACAAGGGGAATCAACTATGGCTACACCTTC. It yields the protein CASSSAEGRGNTRGINYGYTF.

This clone was recorded a few times. The V call is TRBV14, the J call TRBJ2-7, with 9 positions matching TRBD1. This CDR3 region has 16 residues. V shed 4 bases and J 2 bases; nucleotides not matched to a gene: 9. Germline assignment: CDR1 SGHDN and CDR2 FVKESK. DNA of the CDR3: TGTGCCAGCAGCCTTGTGTTCGGGACAGGGCCCTACGAGCAGTACTTC. It is translated as CASSLVFGTGPYEQYF.

This chain joins TRBV5-8 and TRBJ2-7, with D unresolved. Germline values: CDR1 SGHTS, CDR2 YDEGEE. V dropped 7 bases and J dropped 6 bases, with 20 bases sitting between them. This CDR3 comprises 14 residues. The CDR3 sequence: CASVAGPASVEQYF. As DNA, the CDR3 is TGTGCCAGCGTAGCCGGTCCTGCATCGGTCGAGCAGTACTTC.

This clone was observed many times. CDR3 sequence (DNA): TGTGCCAGCAGTGACCTGACTAGCGGGGACTACAATGAGCAGTTCTTC. Translation: CASSDLTSGDYNEQFF. The chain carries TRBV6-4 and TRBJ2-1; 11 bases are a match to TRBD2. There are 16 residues in the CDR3. From germline, CDR1 is MRHNA and CDR2 SNTAGT. The J segment lost 3 bases and the V segment lost 2 bases, leaving 3 bases of the junction unmatched.

This sequence joins TRBV9 and TRBJ2-2; 9 positions match TRBD2. CDR3 size: 16 residues. CDR1 SGDLS and CDR2 YYNGEE come from the germline V gene. V shed 4 bases and J 5 bases; nucleotides not matched to a gene: 9. The chain's CDR3 is CASSLSAGGLTGELFF. CDR3 coding DNA: TGTGCCAGCAGCCTCTCGGCGGGAGGGCTTACCGGGGAGCTGTTTTTT.

The gene calls are TRBV5-1 and TRBJ1-4; TRBD1 matches at 7 bases. The CDR3 is made up of 16 amino acids. Unmatched junction bases numbered 7, after V lost 4 bases and J lost 1 base. From germline, CDR1 is SGHRS and CDR2 YFSETQ. The CDR3 protein is CASSGGQIGTNEKLFF. DNA of the CDR3: TGCGCCAGCAGCGGGGGACAGATAGGAACTAATGAAAAACTGTTTTTT. The full variable domain, its missing parts supplied by reference TRBV5-1 and TRBJ1-4, is KAGVTQTPRYLIKTRGQQVTLSCSPISGHRSVSWYQQTPGQGLQFLFEYFSETQRNKGNFPGRFSGRQFSNSRSEMNVSTLELGDSALYLCASSGGQIGTNEKLFFGSGTQLSVL.

The chain is built from TRBV5-1 and TRBJ1-1; D is perhaps TRBD1 (5 bases). Germline loops: CDR1 SGHRS, CDR2 YFSETQ. V lost 1 base and J lost 2, with 9 bases in between. This CDR3 region has 14 residues. CDR3 nucleotides: TGCGCCAGCAGCTTGTTAGGGGTAAACACTGAAGCTTTCTTT. Residues: CASSLLGVNTEAFF.

About this clone itself: A much larger clone differs from this one at a single base, so this may be a read error. This sample also contains other DNA sequences that code for the same CDR3. The DNA of the CDR3 is TGTGCCAGCAGCTTGGAGGTTAGCGGTAATGAGCAGTTCTTC. Translation gives CASSLEVSGNEQFF. The chain links TRBV5-4 to TRBJ2-1; D possibly corresponds to TRBD2 (6 bases). CDR1 is SGHNT, CDR2 YYREEE, per germline (reference sequence). The CDR3 contains 14 residues. V lost 0 bases to trimming and J lost 7 bases, with 11 bases between them.

This chain joins TRBV30 and TRBJ2-1; the match to TRBD2 covers 15 bases. Germline values: CDR1 GTSNPN, CDR2 SVGIG (reference sequence). J gave up 10 bases and V 0 bases, and 4 bases lay outside the gene matches. CDR3 size: 15 residues. The CDR3 DNA is TGTGCCTGGAGTGTAGGACTAGCGGGGGGGGTAGAGCAGTTCTTC. This gives the protein CAWSVGLAGGVEQFF.

The chain uses TRBV6-2 or TRBV6-3 and TRBJ2-2, with 8 nucleotides matching TRBD2. Germline V gene data show CDR1 as MNHEY and CDR2 as SVGEGT. Trimming removed 4 bases from V and 4 bases from J; junction bases left unmatched: 5. The CDR3 runs to 15 residues. CDR3 in DNA: TGTGCCAGCAGTTCGCGGGGGGCCGGCACCGGGGAGCTGTTTTTT. Its protein product is CASSSRGAGTGELFF.

J is TRBJ2-1 and V is TRBV5-5; D is perhaps TRBD2 (5 bases). Trimming shortened V by 5 bases and J by 9 bases, and 18 bases separated the two germline ends. Germline V CDR1 and CDR2: SGHKS, YYEKEE (reference sequence). CDR3 length equals 14 residues. CDR3 sequence reads: CASRAYVGAAEQFF. In DNA form, the CDR3 reads TGTGCCAGCAGAGCTTACGTGGGAGCGGCTGAGCAGTTCTTC.

The V gene is TRBV10-3, the J gene TRBJ1-5; D might be TRBD1 (5 bases). V lost 3 bases and J lost 4, with 10 bases in between. Germline V lookup: CDR1 ENHRY, CDR2 SYGVKD. The CDR3 is 14 amino acids. The CDR3 is CAISDREDNQPQHF. The CDR3 bases are TGTGCCATCAGTGACAGGGAGGATAATCAGCCCCAGCATTTT.

This clone appeared once. The chain joins TRBV9 to TRBJ2-7; 10 nucleotides line up with TRBD1. There are 15 residues in the CDR3. J gave up 2 bases and V 3 bases, and 5 bases lay outside the gene matches. Germline-derived CDR1 and CDR2 are SGDLS and YYNGEE. The CDR3: CASSEGDRGPYEQYF. CDR3 DNA: TGTGCCAGCAGCGAAGGGGACAGGGGACCCTACGAGCAGTACTTC. Supplemented by reference TRBV9 and TRBJ2-7, the full variable domain reads DSGVTQTPKHLITATGQRVTLRCSPRSGDLSVYWYQQSLDQGLQFLIQYYNGEERAKGNILERFSAQQFPDLHSELNLSSLELGDSALYFCASSEGDRGPYEQYFGPGTRLTVT.

The chain recombines TRBV6-6 with TRBJ2-7; the match to TRBD2 covers 8 bases. This CDR3 has 14 amino acids. The germline CDR1 and CDR2 sequences are MNHNY and SVGAGI (reference sequence). V lost 4 bases and J lost 0; bases outside the gene matches: 2. The CDR3 sequence: CASSLSGSSYEQYF. The CDR3 DNA is TGTGCCAGCAGTTTGAGCGGGAGCTCCTACGAGCAGTACTTC.

The CDR3 spells CASRDSSSYEQYF. As DNA, the CDR3 is TGTGCCAGCAGGGACTCGAGCTCCTACGAGCAGTACTTC. The V and J genes are TRBV28 and TRBJ2-7; D possibly corresponds to TRBD2 (5 bases). Trimming removed 6 bases at V and 0 bases at J, with 9 bases between. The germline gives CDR1 MDHEN, CDR2 SYDVKM. This CDR3 is built from 13 residues. Filled out from reference TRBV28 and TRBJ2-7, the complete variable domain reads DVKVTQSSRYLVKRTGEKVFLECVQDMDHENMFWYRQDPGLGLRLIYFSYDVKMKEKGDIPEGYSVSREKKERFSLILESASTNQTSMYLCASRDSSSYEQYFGPGTRLTVT.

The DNA of the CDR3 is TGTGCCAGCGGGGGACAGGGGTCTCCTAGGAACGAGCAGTACTTC. It is translated as CASGGQGSPRNEQYF. V and J are TRBV3-1 (or the pseudogene TRBV3-2) and TRBJ2-7, with 10 bases fitting TRBD1. Germline V CDR1 and CDR2: LGHDT, YNNKEL (reference sequence). The CDR3 has 15 residues. Unmatched junction bases numbered 12, after V lost 8 bases and J lost 5 bases.

The gene calls are TRBV4-1 and TRBJ2-3; no clear D. The CDR3 is made up of 12 amino acids. V lost 4 bases, J lost 2 bases, and 4 bases lay in between. CDR1 and CDR2 from the germline V gene are MGHRA and YSYEKL. The DNA of the CDR3 is TGCGCCAGCAGCCCCCACACAGATACGCAGTATTTT. Amino acids: CASSPHTDTQYF.

V and J are TRBV28 and TRBJ1-5; possible D gene TRBD1, 5 bases. Germline loops: CDR1 MDHEN, CDR2 SYDVKM. The CDR3 totals 15 residues. V lost 5 bases and J lost 7, with 18 bases in between. The CDR3 DNA is TGTGCCAGCAGTCTTTACAGGATTTTTGGACAGCCCCAGCATTTT. It codes for CASSLYRIFGQPQHF.

The rearrangement uses TRBV3-1 (or the pseudogene TRBV3-2) and TRBJ2-5, with a weak D call TRBD2 (5 bases). The CDR3 is 12 amino acids. Germline CDR1 LGHDT, CDR2 YNNKEL (reference sequence). V was trimmed by 1 base and J by 5 bases, leaving 5 bases between them. The CDR3 protein is CASSQGGETQYF. The CDR3 DNA follows: TGTGCCAGCAGCCAAGGAGGGGAGACCCAGTACTTC.

The chain recombines TRBV11-2 with TRBJ1-6; 7 nucleotides agree with TRBD1. CDR1 is SGHAT and CDR2 is FQNNGV in the germline V gene. After removal of 4 bases from V and 0 bases from J, the junction contained 9 bases not matched to a gene. CDR3 length: 18 amino acids. In DNA form, the CDR3 reads TGTGCCAGCAGCTCTTCTCCGACAGGGAGCTCCTATAATTCACCCCTCCACTTT. Its translation is CASSSSPTGSSYNSPLHF.

V is TRBV9 and J is TRBJ2-3, with 8 bases that match TRBD2. With V trimmed by 4 bases and J by 6 bases, 7 bases remained unmatched. Germline V CDR1 and CDR2: SGDLS, YYNGEE. The CDR3 length is 14 residues. CDR3 nucleotide sequence: TGTGCCAGCAGCCCAGCGGGAGCGGCGGATACGCAGTATTTT. As protein: CASSPAGAADTQYF.